This entry is about one TCR beta chain. The sample comes from a study of blood T cell repertoires in COVID-19. Germline V lookup: CDR1 SGHRS, CDR2 YFSETQ. This CDR3 has 18 amino acids. V gave up 0 bases and J gave up 2 bases; unmatched junction bases: 10. Per the original methods: Researchers report that nucleated cell counts were estimated from reference gene primer amplification. The data were produced by immunoSEQ multiplex PCR, yet TCRdb's version contains in-frame clones alone and is incomplete. The V and J calls and the clone size are those of that table, but D and trimming were determined from the DNA. This repertoire shows 200,000 or so clones, approximately 88% found once; its top ten account for about 4%.

The receptor was derived from a woman aged 25-40 years who had been exposed to COVID-19. J is TRBJ2-7 and V is TRBV5-1, with 11 nucleotides matching TRBD2. Sample: PBMCs or T cells enriched from blood (not recorded which). The CDR3 nucleotides are TGCGCCAGCAGCTTGGCCGTCCCCGGACTAGCGGGCACCTACGAGCAGTACTTC. Amino acid sequence: CASSLAVPGLAGTYEQYF.